This section outlines one T cell receptor beta chain sequence together with its context. The target antigen is unknown. The sample is drawn from a study of shared clonotypes between healthy human individuals. Study-wide results and caveats: Of the naive CD4 clonotypes, around 4.7% were shared across a handful of donors.

Original handling: ImmunoSEQ junction-only sequences lacked quality scores, so their filtering differed. The table came from immunoSEQ multiplex PCR; TCRdb's copy has only in-frame clones and leaves some out. The V and J calls and clone size were taken over from that table, and D and trimming were inferred from the DNA. The table records some 2,500,000 clones, roughly 93% of them present only once. The sequence was obtained from a man aged 18 to 30 in good health. Some clones in this sample may be carry-over from other donors' samples. Material for sequencing was naive CD4+ T cells from PBMCs. The subset here: CD45RA+ positively selected.

The CDR3 sequence: CASTKQGSGELFF. The CDR3, as DNA: TGTGCCAGCACCAAACAGGGGTCCGGGGAGCTGTTTTTT. This rearrangement joins TRBV2 to TRBJ2-2, with 7 bases fitting TRBD1. The CDR3 has 13 amino acids. V dropped 7 bases and J dropped 6; count of bases not matched to a gene: 5. Per germline, CDR1 SNHLY and CDR2 FYNNEI.